Shown below are 12 T cell receptor beta chains from a single sample sequenced in a study of blood T cell repertoires in COVID-19. The repertoire was sequenced with immunoSEQ multiplex PCR; TCRdb's copy has only in-frame clones and lacks some. The table records 250,000 to 300,000 clones, 80% to 90% of them present only once. Input material: peripheral blood. The source is a woman in her 70s with acute or convalescent COVID-19.

This chain connects TRBV18 to TRBJ2-5, with TRBD2 matching over 7 bases. Germline CDR1 reads KGHSH; CDR2 reads LQKENI. Trimming took 5 bases from V and 7 from J; bases not matched to a gene: 7. This CDR3 comprises 13 residues. This CDR3 is CASSSSSGPTQYF. The DNA of the CDR3 is TGTGCCAGCTCATCATCTAGCGGCCCGACCCAGTACTTC.

The chain couples TRBV5-3 to TRBJ1-2; TRBD1 is a possible D gene (5 bases). Being an ORF, TRBV5-3 has a function that is uncertain. Trimming left V 3 bases short and J 4 bases short, with 10 bases between. The CDR3 contains 13 residues. CDR3 amino acids: CARSSGVGYGYTF. For the CDR3, the DNA is TGTGCCAGAAGCTCGGGGGTGGGCTATGGCTACACCTTC.

For the CDR3, the DNA is TGTGCCAGCAGCTTGGGACTAGCATCCGGGGAGCTGTTTTTT. Its protein product is CASSLGLASGELFF. The chain employs TRBV11-2 and TRBJ2-2; TRBD2 agrees at 9 bases. V shed 3 bases, J shed 6 bases, and the junction held 2 bases outside the gene matches. The CDR3 has 14 residues. The germline CDR1 and CDR2 sequences are SGHAT and FQNNGV.

V usage is TRBV3-1 (or the pseudogene TRBV3-2) and J usage is TRBJ1-1, with 9 bases lining up with TRBD1. CDR1 is LGHDT and CDR2 is YNNKEL in the germline V gene (reference sequence). With V trimmed by 3 bases and J by 7 bases, 12 bases remained unmatched. This CDR3 region has 16 residues. Written as DNA, the CDR3 is TGTGCCAGCAGCCAGGCTACAGGGGGCAGGTGGGGTGAAGCTTTCTTT. Encoded protein: CASSQATGGRWGEAFF.

The CDR3 protein is CASRAIQGARGYTF. Here the CDR3 DNA reads TGTGCCTCCAGAGCTATACAGGGCGCGCGGGGCTACACCTTC. This rearrangement joins TRBV10-3 to TRBJ1-2, with D tentatively TRBD1 (6 bases). CDR3 length: 14 amino acids. In germline, CDR1 is ENHRY, CDR2 SYGVKD. Trimming shortened V by 11 bases and J by 8 bases, and 24 bases separated the two germline ends.

This chain links TRBV3-1 (or the pseudogene TRBV3-2) with TRBJ2-5; maybe TRBD1 (5 bases). V was shortened by 0 bases and J by 9 bases, with 8 bases between the two germline ends. Germline V gene lookup returns CDR1 LGHDT and CDR2 YNNKEL (reference sequence). This CDR3 spans 12 amino acids. This CDR3 is CASSQEGLSQYF. The CDR3 DNA follows: TGTGCCAGCAGCCAAGAGGGGCTGTCCCAGTACTTC.

This clone was seen just once. The chain is built from TRBV12-3 or TRBV12-4 and TRBJ1-1, with D tentatively TRBD1 (6 bases). The CDR3 runs 13 residues. V dropped 8 bases and J dropped 8 bases, with 18 bases sitting between them. The DNA for the CDR3 is TGTGCCAGCGGGAGGGGGGACGGCCGAGAAGCTTTCTTT. Translated: CASGRGDGREAFF.

This chain joins TRBV7-9 and TRBJ2-3; 8 bases agree with TRBD2. CDR1 is SEHNR and CDR2 is FQNEAQ in the germline V gene (reference sequence). This CDR3 contains 13 residues. Unmatched junction bases numbered 2, after V lost 3 bases and J lost 6 bases. The CDR3 is CASSFGGVDTQYF. Written as DNA, the CDR3 is TGTGCCAGCAGCTTCGGGGGGGTGGATACGCAGTATTTT.

The chain has TRBV18 and TRBJ2-6; the D gene is possibly TRBD1 (5 bases). Trimming removed 8 bases from V and 1 base from J, with 6 bases in between. CDR1 KGHSH and CDR2 LQKENI come from the germline V gene. The CDR3 has 13 amino acids. CDR3 residues: CASGASGANVLTF. As DNA, the CDR3 is TGTGCCAGCGGGGCGTCTGGGGCCAACGTCCTGACTTTC.

The chain has TRBV7-3 and TRBJ2-2; 10 nucleotides match TRBD1. The CDR3 contains 16 residues. CDR1 and CDR2 from the germline V gene are SGHTA and FQGTGA. V shed 4 bases and J 4 bases; nucleotides not matched to a gene: 6. CDR3 in DNA: TGTGCCAGCAGCTCAGCCCGGGACAGGGGCACCGGGGAGCTGTTTTTT. Protein: CASSSARDRGTGELFF. The full variable domain, in which reference TRBV7-3 and TRBJ2-2 provide the parts outside the CDR3, is GAGVSQTPSNKVTEKGKYVELRCDPISGHTALYWYRQSLGQGPEFLIYFQGTGAADDSGLPNDRFFAVRPEGSVSTLKIQRTERGDSAVYLCASSSARDRGTGELFFGEGSRLTVL.

This clone has a handful of counts. V and J are TRBV12-3 or TRBV12-4 and TRBJ1-1, with D unresolved. The CDR3 extends over 13 amino acids. V was pared by 3 bases and J by 3 bases, with 8 bases between. The CDR3 loop is CASSFGGHTEAFF. For the CDR3, the DNA is TGTGCCAGCAGTTTCGGAGGGCACACTGAAGCTTTCTTT.

This rearrangement joins TRBV24-1 to TRBJ2-3, with 12 bases that match TRBD1. V shed 4 bases, J shed 5 bases, and the junction held 3 bases outside the gene matches. Per the germline V gene, CDR1 is KGHDR and CDR2 is SFDVKD. The CDR3 is 15 amino acids. Written as DNA, the CDR3 is TGTGCCACCAGTGACGGGACAGGGGGCCGAGATACGCAGTATTTT. Protein product: CATSDGTGGRDTQYF.